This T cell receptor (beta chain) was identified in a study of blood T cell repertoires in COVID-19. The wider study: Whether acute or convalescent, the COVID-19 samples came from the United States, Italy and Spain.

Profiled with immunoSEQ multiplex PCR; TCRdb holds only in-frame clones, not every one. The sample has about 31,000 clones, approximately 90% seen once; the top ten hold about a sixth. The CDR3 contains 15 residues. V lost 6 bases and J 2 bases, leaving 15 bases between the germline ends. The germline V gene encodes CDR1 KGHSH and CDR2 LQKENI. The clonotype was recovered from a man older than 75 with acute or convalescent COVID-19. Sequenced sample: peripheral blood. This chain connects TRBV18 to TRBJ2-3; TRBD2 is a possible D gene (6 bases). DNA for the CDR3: TGTGCCAGCTCGCCGGGACTTCTTGCCACAGATACGCAGTATTTT. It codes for CASSPGLLATDTQYF.